The present T cell receptor (beta chain) was sequenced within a study of T-cell reconstitution after alpha-beta-depleted transplantation in children. This CDR3 contains 12 residues. Per the germline V gene, CDR1 is MNHEY and CDR2 is SVGAGI. Trimming cost V 1 base and J 9 bases, with 7 bases left between them. Unique molecular identifiers were incorporated when the TCRbeta library was constructed. A single record per CDR3 protein comes from TCRdb applying MiXCR to the PCR reads. The sample lists under 750,000 distinct CDR3 sequences; approximately 22% were seen once. The rearrangement uses TRBV6-5 and TRBJ2-1; the D gene is possibly TRBD2 (6 bases). Sequenced here: PBMCs, mostly from graft donor cells, sampled 360 days after TCRalphabeta/CD19-depleted stem cell transplant. This clonotype originated in a boy under two years old who had a stem cell transplant for acute myeloid leukemia, so the T cells may come from the graft donor. CDR3 protein: CASSYYGGEQFF. DNA for the CDR3: TGTGCCAGCAGTTACTACGGGGGTGAGCAGTTCTTC.